Listed below are T cell receptor beta chains from one sample, sequenced in a study of OX40 agonist ivuxolimab in advanced cancers. Sequencing was performed with immunoSEQ multiplex PCR; in TCRdb, only in-frame clones are kept and a portion is missing. This sample has about 48,000 clones; approximately 81% occur once, and the top ten carry roughly 9.9%. The source material was CD4+ or CD8+ T cells sorted from blood, sampled in a trial of the OX40 agonist ivuxolimab. These receptors all stem from an adult with an advanced solid tumor such as melanoma, head and neck, liver or kidney cancer. Both conserved end residues are part of each CDR3. Fields, in order: V gene, J gene, D gene, CDR3 DNA, CDR3 protein. A D gene is named only where the DNA matches it firmly.

TRBV28	TRBJ1-2	TRBD1	TGTGCCAGCAGTTTTAGGGACAGGGGGCCGACGGGAGGCTACACCTTC	CASSFRDRGPTGGYTF
TRBV6-5	TRBJ1-1	TRBD1	TGTGCCAGCAGCCGGGACAGGGAAACTGAAGCTTTCTTT	CASSRDRETEAFF
TRBV4-1	TRBJ2-5	.	TGCGCCAGCAGCCAAGGGATGGTCCGTGGGAGACAGACCCAGTACTTC	CASSQGMVRGRQTQYF
TRBV2	TRBJ2-3	.	TGTGCCAGCAGGGGCCAAGGTCCTAGCACAGATACGCAGTATTTT	CASRGQGPSTDTQYF
TRBV27	TRBJ2-2	.	TGTGCCAGCAGTAGTGGGAGTAGGGGCGGGGAGCTGTTTTTT	CASSSGSRGGELFF
TRBV2	TRBJ2-3	TRBD1	TGTGCCGGAACAGGGGAAAGGAGCACAGATACGCAGTATTTT	CAGTGERSTDTQYF
TRBV30	TRBJ1-6	TRBD1	TGTGCCTGGACCTACAGGGACAGATCCTATAATTCACCCCTCCACTTT	CAWTYRDRSYNSPLHF
TRBV18	TRBJ1-2	.	TGTGCCAGCTCACCAGAGGCCTATGGCTACACCTTC	CASSPEAYGYTF
TRBV4-1	TRBJ1-4	TRBD1	TGCGCCAGCAGCCAGACTAACAGGGGGCTGAATGAAAAACTGTTTTTT	CASSQTNRGLNEKLFF
TRBV29-1	TRBJ2-3	.	TGCAGCGTTGAATATTTAGGAACGCAGTATTTT	CSVEYLGTQYF
TRBV18	TRBJ2-3	.	TGTGCCAGCTCCCCGGGAAGAGCCACAGATACGCAGTATTTT	CASSPGRATDTQYF